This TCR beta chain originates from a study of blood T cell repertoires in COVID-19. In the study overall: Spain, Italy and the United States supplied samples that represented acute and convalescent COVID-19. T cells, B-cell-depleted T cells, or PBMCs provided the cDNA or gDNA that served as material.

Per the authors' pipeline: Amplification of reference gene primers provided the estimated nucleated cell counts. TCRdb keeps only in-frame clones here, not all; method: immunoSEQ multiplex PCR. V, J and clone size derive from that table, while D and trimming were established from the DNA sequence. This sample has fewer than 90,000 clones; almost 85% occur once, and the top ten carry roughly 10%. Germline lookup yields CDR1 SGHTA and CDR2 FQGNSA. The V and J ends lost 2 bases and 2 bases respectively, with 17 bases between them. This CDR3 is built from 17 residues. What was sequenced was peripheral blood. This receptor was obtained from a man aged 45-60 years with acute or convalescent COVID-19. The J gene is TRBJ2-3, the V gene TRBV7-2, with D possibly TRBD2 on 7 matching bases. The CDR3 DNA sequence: TGTGCCAGCAGCTTAAGGGTAGGGGGAGGGTTCACAGATACGCAGTATTTT. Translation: CASSLRVGGGFTDTQYF.